This TCR beta chain is from a study of CD8+CD57+ T cells in acquired aplastic anemia. Study observations and caveats: Patients and controls had CD8+ Simpson's diversity values that were not significantly distinct.

With regard to this clonotype: The antigen remains undetermined. Relative to the germline gene, one junction end is altered; a read error may explain this.

Germline CDR1 is KGHDR and CDR2 is SFDVKD. This CDR3 has 15 residues. Patients selected for sequencing had displayed CD8+CD57+ cell expansion by flow cytometry. Investigators profiled TCR beta VDJ and CDR3 from genomic DNA template. MiXCR was run by TCRdb on the reads, yielding one entry per CDR3 protein. The table includes about 160,000 distinct CDR3 sequences, around 48% detected once. The receptor was derived from a human donor with aplastic anemia. The specimen sequenced was sorted CD4+, CD8+, or CD8+CD57+ T cells (not recorded which) from PBMCs. J is TRBJ2-3 and V is TRBV24-1; D tentatively fits TRBD1 or TRBD2 (6 bases each). The CDR3, as DNA: TGTGCCACCAGTGACCAGGGGACAACGGGAGATACGCACTATTTT. Its protein product is CATSDQGTTGDTHYF.